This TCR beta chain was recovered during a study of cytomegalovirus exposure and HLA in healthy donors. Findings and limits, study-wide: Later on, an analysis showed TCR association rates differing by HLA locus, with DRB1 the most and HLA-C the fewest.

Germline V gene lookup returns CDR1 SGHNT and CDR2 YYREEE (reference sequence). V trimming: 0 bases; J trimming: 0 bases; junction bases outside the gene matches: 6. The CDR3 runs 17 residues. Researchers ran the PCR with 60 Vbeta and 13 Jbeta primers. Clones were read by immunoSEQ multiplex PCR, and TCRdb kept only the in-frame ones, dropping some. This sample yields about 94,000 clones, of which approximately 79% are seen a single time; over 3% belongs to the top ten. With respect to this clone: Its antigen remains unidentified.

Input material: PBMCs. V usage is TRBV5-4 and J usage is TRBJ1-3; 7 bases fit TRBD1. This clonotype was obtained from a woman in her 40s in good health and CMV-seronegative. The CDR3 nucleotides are TGTGCCAGCAGCTTGGGGGGACGACAGGGCTCTGGAAACACCATATATTTT. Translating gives CASSLGGRQGSGNTIYF.